One sample yielded the 22 T cell receptor beta chains listed below, sequenced in a study of cytomegalovirus exposure and HLA in healthy donors (dated by TCRdb to about 2017). Libraries were prepared through the immunoSEQ multiplex PCR assay. For the multiplex PCR, a mixture combining 60 forward primers for TCR Vbeta segments and 13 reverse primers for TCR Jbeta segments was used. TCRdb provides this immuneACCESS table in a form limited to in-frame rearrangements. Some clones are lacking; in checked studies, under half of them reflect an unresolved V gene, and why the rest are absent is not known. Recorded for this sample are around 130,000 clones; about 78% of them occurred a single time. The leading ten clones occupy approximately 2.9% of the sample. Sequences were obtained from PBMCs. All receptors come from a human donor in good health.

This clone was observed a few times. DNA of the CDR3: TGTGCCAGCAGTTTCTCGGGACAGGGTTATGAAAAACTGTTTTTT. Protein product: CASSFSGQGYEKLFF. The rearrangement uses TRBV28 and TRBJ1-4, with 9 bases matching TRBD1. J lost 6 bases, V lost 3 bases, and 5 bases had no gene match. The CDR3 is made up of 15 amino acids. Germline V gene sequence: CDR1 MDHEN, CDR2 SYDVKM.

This clone has a single count. This rearrangement joins TRBV28 to TRBJ2-3; D may be TRBD2 (6 bases). The length of the CDR3 is 15 residues. Germline V gene data show CDR1 as MDHEN and CDR2 as SYDVKM. Trimming shortened V by 5 bases and J by 4 bases, and 16 bases separated the two germline ends. The CDR3 nucleotides read TGTGCCAGCAGTCCCTATGGGGGGAGAGCAGATACGCAGTATTTT. This codes for CASSPYGGRADTQYF.

The rearrangement uses TRBV4-3 and TRBJ1-2, with D possibly TRBD1 on 5 matching bases. Germline lookup yields CDR1 LGHNA and CDR2 YSLEER. The CDR3 extends over 16 amino acids. With 0 bases removed from V and 6 bases from J, the gap between germline ends came to 17 bases. In DNA form, the CDR3 reads TGCGCCAGCAGCCAAGATTTAAGTACGGGACTGAATGGCTACACCTTC. It yields the protein CASSQDLSTGLNGYTF.

This CDR3 reads CASSPLVAGGYEQYF. CDR3 DNA: TGTGCCAGTAGTCCCTTGGTAGCGGGAGGGTACGAGCAGTACTTC. The rearrangement links TRBV19 to TRBJ2-7; 11 bases match TRBD2. V shed 5 bases and J 4 bases; nucleotides not matched to a gene: 7. Germline lookup yields CDR1 LNHDA and CDR2 SQIVND (reference sequence). The CDR3 is 15 amino acids.

The chain combines TRBV16 with TRBJ2-7; 7 bases align to TRBD1. CDR1 is KGHSY, CDR2 FQNENV, per germline. The CDR3 contains 16 residues. The junction had 8 bases not matched to a gene; V was cut back by 1 base and J by 2 bases. The CDR3 here is CASSQWDPGGAYEQYF. In nucleotides, the CDR3 is TGTGCCAGCAGCCAATGGGACCCAGGGGGTGCCTACGAGCAGTACTTC.

V and J are TRBV19 and TRBJ1-2; no clear D gene. V shed 1 base and J shed 2 bases, with 8 bases lying between them. The CDR3 is 14 residues long. Germline V lookup: CDR1 LNHDA, CDR2 SQIVND (reference sequence). CDR3 residues: CASSIANTNYGYTF. The CDR3 nucleotides read TGTGCCAGTAGTATAGCGAACACGAACTATGGCTACACCTTC.

This chain uses TRBV4-1 with TRBJ1-1; 10 nucleotides agree with TRBD1. CDR3 length equals 15 residues. The V and J ends lost 4 bases and 3 bases, in that order; junction bases with no gene match: 5. The V gene's germline CDR1 is MGHRA and CDR2 YSYEKL. CDR3 DNA sequence: TGCGCCAGCAGCCTACTGGGACAGGGGCACACTGAAGCTTTCTTT. Its translation is CASSLLGQGHTEAFF.

This clone was detected only once. V is TRBV7-4 and J is TRBJ2-3, with 12 bases lining up with TRBD2. There are 16 residues in the CDR3. The J segment lost 4 bases and the V segment lost 5 bases, leaving 7 bases of the junction unmatched. Germline CDR1 is SGHVT and CDR2 is SQSDAQ. The CDR3 coding sequence is TGTGCCAGCAGCCGACTAGCGGGGGAGTGTTCAGATACGCAGTATTTT. Translated: CASSRLAGECSDTQYF.

CDR3 in amino acids: CASSEYRAKKDTGELFF. CDR3 coding DNA: TGTGCCAGCAGCGAGTACAGGGCTAAGAAAGACACCGGGGAGCTGTTTTTT. V is TRBV21-1 and J is TRBJ2-2; the table's D call of TRBD1 was not tested on the DNA. TRBV21-1 has pseudogene status. The CDR3 has 17 residues.

The rearrangement links TRBV7-6 to TRBJ2-2; 9 positions agree with TRBD2. This CDR3 is 16 amino acids long. V lost 3 bases and J lost 0; bases outside the gene matches: 2. In germline, CDR1 is SGHVS, CDR2 FNYEAQ. CDR3 DNA sequence: TGTGCCAGCAGCTTCTTAGCGGGGGCGAACACCGGGGAGCTGTTTTTT. This gives the protein CASSFLAGANTGELFF.

The rearrangement joins TRBV23-1 to TRBJ2-1, with 11 nucleotides matching TRBD2. TRBV23-1 qualifies as an ORF whose function is uncertain. Trimming removed 4 bases from V and 9 bases from J; junction bases left unmatched: 11. The CDR3 contains 16 residues. The CDR3 nucleotides read TGCGCCAGCAGTCGCCCCGCTAGCGGGGGGTGGGGTGAGCAGTTCTTC. This sequence encodes CASSRPASGGWGEQFF.

This clone was recorded only once. The V and J genes are TRBV6-5 and TRBJ1-6; TRBD1 aligns across 9 bases. V was pared by 5 bases and J by 6 bases, with 5 bases of the junction left unmatched. CDR3 length: 15 amino acids. Germline V gives CDR1 MNHEY, CDR2 SVGAGI. CDR3 sequence reads: CASSVRDRANSPLHF. CDR3 in DNA: TGTGCCAGCAGTGTCAGGGACAGGGCTAATTCACCCCTCCACTTT.

This clone was observed a single time. The chain links TRBV4-3 to TRBJ2-6; D uncertain. V gave up 0 bases and J gave up 1 base, with 7 bases separating them. Germline values: CDR1 LGHNA, CDR2 YSLEER. This CDR3 is 16 amino acids long. The CDR3 loop reads CASSQEGRSGANVLTF. The DNA for the CDR3 is TGCGCCAGCAGCCAAGAAGGCAGGTCTGGGGCCAACGTCCTGACTTTC.

The chain has TRBV9 and TRBJ1-1; the D gene is possibly TRBD1 (5 bases). This CDR3 contains 15 residues. Germline V gene sequence: CDR1 SGDLS, CDR2 YYNGEE. V was pared by 4 bases and J by 4 bases, with 17 bases between. The CDR3 nucleotides are TGTGCCAGCAGCCGCTCGGGGGGAGGGAGCACTGAAGCTTTCTTT. Protein sequence: CASSRSGGGSTEAFF. Together with reference TRBV9 and TRBJ1-1, the CDR3 gives the full variable domain: DSGVTQTPKHLITATGQRVTLRCSPRSGDLSVYWYQQSLDQGLQFLIQYYNGEERAKGNILERFSAQQFPDLHSELNLSSLELGDSALYFCASSRSGGGSTEAFFGQGTRLTVV.

CDR3 nucleotide sequence: TGTGCCAGCAGCGTTGGGACTAGCGGGAAAGAGACCCAGTACTTC. Residues: CASSVGTSGKETQYF. This chain uses TRBV9 with TRBJ2-5; 13 bases line up with TRBD2. Trimming at V came to 2 bases and at J to 3 bases, leaving 1 base not matched to a gene. Germline CDR1 SGDLS, CDR2 YYNGEE. This CDR3 contains 15 residues.

The chain is built from TRBV7-9 and TRBJ2-1; 12 bases are shared with TRBD2. The CDR3 is made up of 18 amino acids. The germline CDR1 and CDR2 sequences are SEHNR and FQNEAQ (reference sequence). The trim removed 1 base at V and 7 bases at J, leaving 11 bases unmatched. CDR3 sequence: CASSLDPLTSGSSNEQFF. Written as DNA, the CDR3 is TGTGCCAGCAGCTTAGACCCTTTGACTAGCGGGAGTAGTAATGAGCAGTTCTTC.

V gene TRBV9 combines with J gene TRBJ2-7; D perhaps matches TRBD1 (5 bases). V lost 1 base to trimming and J lost 2 bases, with 13 bases between them. CDR1 SGDLS and CDR2 YYNGEE come from the germline V gene. This CDR3 has 15 residues. Here the CDR3 DNA reads TGTGCCAGCAGCGTACGGGCAGGGTCCCCCTACGAGCAGTACTTC. It translates to CASSVRAGSPYEQYF. The entire variable domain, with the rest obtained from reference TRBV9 and TRBJ2-7, is as follows: DSGVTQTPKHLITATGQRVTLRCSPRSGDLSVYWYQQSLDQGLQFLIQYYNGEERAKGNILERFSAQQFPDLHSELNLSSLELGDSALYFCASSVRAGSPYEQYFGPGTRLTVT.

V is TRBV11-2 and J is TRBJ2-1; no clear D. Germline CDR1 reads SGHAT; CDR2 reads FQNNGV. This CDR3 has 13 amino acids. The germline V and J ends were trimmed by 2 bases and 7 bases, with 9 bases remaining between them. The CDR3 sequence: CASSLTPGNEQFF. The CDR3 region has the DNA TGTGCCAGCAGCTTAACGCCAGGAAATGAGCAGTTCTTC.

This clone turned up a few times. The gene calls are TRBV4-3 and TRBJ2-7; 7 bases are a match to TRBD2. The CDR3 runs to 15 residues. Trimming at V came to 1 base and at J to 3 bases, leaving 6 bases not matched to a gene. Germline V CDR1 and CDR2: LGHNA, YSLEER. The CDR3 DNA is TGCGCCAGCAGCCAAGTTTCAGCGGGGAACTACGAGCAGTACTTC. Its translation is CASSQVSAGNYEQYF.

The rearrangement uses TRBV7-8 and TRBJ2-1; no clear D. The CDR3 contains 13 residues. V was trimmed by 5 bases and J by 9 bases, leaving 14 bases between them. Germline values: CDR1 SGHVS, CDR2 FQNEAQ. Here the CDR3 reads CASSPPGTAEQFF. CDR3 coding DNA: TGTGCCAGCAGCCCCCCAGGTACAGCTGAGCAGTTCTTC.

The rearrangement links TRBV2 to TRBJ2-5, with 12 positions matching TRBD2. CDR3 length equals 16 residues. V trimming: 5 bases; J trimming: 5 bases; junction bases outside the gene matches: 9. Germline loops: CDR1 SNHLY, CDR2 FYNNEI. The CDR3 DNA is TGTGCCAGCAGTACCGGTGGACTAGCGGGATGGGAGACCCAGTACTTC. Protein product: CASSTGGLAGWETQYF. The full variable domain, in which reference TRBV2 and TRBJ2-5 provide the parts outside the CDR3, is EPEVTQTPSHQVTQMGQEVILRCVPISNHLYFYWYRQILGQKVEFLVSFYNNEISEKSEIFDDQFSVERPDGSNFTLKIRSTKLEDSAMYFCASSTGGLAGWETQYFGPGTRLLVL.

The V gene is TRBV5-1, the J gene TRBJ1-2, with D possibly TRBD1 on 5 matching bases. Trimming cost V 0 bases and J 7 bases, with 19 bases left between them. From germline, CDR1 is SGHRS and CDR2 YFSETQ. CDR3 size: 16 residues. This CDR3 is CASSLAKIGGAGGYTF. The CDR3 coding sequence is TGCGCCAGCAGCTTGGCCAAGATTGGAGGGGCCGGTGGCTACACCTTC.